The 14 T cell receptor beta chains presented below share a single source sample, sequenced in a study of cytomegalovirus exposure and HLA in healthy donors. Both 60 Vbeta primers and 13 Jbeta primers went into the PCR. Profiled with immunoSEQ multiplex PCR; TCRdb holds only in-frame clones, not every one. This table holds about 160,000 clones, around 79% found once. The sequenced sample was PBMCs. The receptors derive from a female donor in good health and CMV-seronegative.

The chain recombines TRBV18 with TRBJ1-1, with 8 bases aligning to TRBD1. This CDR3 spans 17 amino acids. The germline gives CDR1 KGHSH, CDR2 LQKENI. Trimming took 0 bases from V and 2 from J; bases not matched to a gene: 8. CDR3 bases: TGTGCCAGCTCACCACCGGGGGCAGGGGGCCTAAACACTGAAGCTTTCTTT. Translation: CASSPPGAGGLNTEAFF. Full variable domain (outside the CDR3, taken from reference TRBV18 and TRBJ1-1): NAGVMQNPRHLVRRRGQEARLRCSPMKGHSHVYWYRQLPEEGLKFMVYLQKENIIDESGMPKERFSAEFPKEGPSILRIQQVVRGDSAAYFCASSPPGAGGLNTEAFFGQGTRLTVV.

There are a few counts of this clone. The J gene is TRBJ1-5, the V gene TRBV4-1, with a weak D call TRBD1 (6 bases). The CDR3 covers 15 residues. Trimming shortened V by 4 bases and J by 7 bases, and 17 bases separated the two germline ends. Germline CDR1 MGHRA, CDR2 YSYEKL. CDR3 coding DNA: TGCGCCAGCAGCCCCCAGGGGCAAAGAGGGCAGCCCCAGCATTTT. It translates to CASSPQGQRGQPQHF.

The rearrangement links TRBV6-1 to TRBJ2-7; D is perhaps TRBD1 (5 bases). The CDR3 sequence is 14 residues long. V lost 2 bases and J lost 7, with 15 bases in between. In germline, CDR1 is MNHNS, CDR2 SASEGT. For the CDR3, the DNA is TGTGCCAGCAGTGAACTTAGGACACCGAATGAGCAGTACTTC. Translation gives CASSELRTPNEQYF.

The V call is TRBV1, the J call TRBJ1-1; the D call TRBD1 from the table was never checked on the DNA. TRBV1 is annotated as a pseudogene. The CDR3 length is 17 residues. In DNA form, the CDR3 reads TGCACCAGCAGCCAAGATCTCCAGGGTGGAATGAACACTGAAGCTTTCTTT. Its translation: CTSSQDLQGGMNTEAFF.

J is TRBJ2-2 and V is TRBV4-1; possible D gene TRBD1, 6 bases. This CDR3 contains 15 residues. The ends were cut back, 4 bases at V and 4 bases at J, with 13 bases in the middle. Germline lookup yields CDR1 MGHRA and CDR2 YSYEKL. CDR3 loop: CASSPTGQLTGELFF. The CDR3 DNA follows: TGCGCCAGCAGCCCCACGGGACAACTCACCGGGGAGCTGTTTTTT.

V and J are TRBV5-1 and TRBJ2-2; D uncertain. Germline CDR1 reads SGHRS; CDR2 reads YFSETQ. With 4 bases removed from V and 3 bases from J, the gap between germline ends came to 7 bases. This CDR3 is 13 amino acids long. The CDR3 sequence: CASSTRYTGELFF. Here the CDR3 DNA reads TGCGCCAGCAGCACCCGGTACACCGGGGAGCTGTTTTTT.

V gene TRBV2 combines with J gene TRBJ1-1; unclear D gene. Germline CDR1 is SNHLY and CDR2 is FYNNEI. Between the trimmed V and J ends, which lost 3 bases and 1 base, there was a span of 6 bases. The CDR3 is made up of 13 amino acids. CDR3 nucleotide sequence: TGTGCCAGCAGTGATTCCAGGAACACTGAAGCTTTCTTT. Translation gives CASSDSRNTEAFF.

CDR3 sequence: CASHSLGTGVYF. Written as DNA, the CDR3 is TGTGCCAGCCACAGCTTAGGAACAGGGGTATACTTC. This chain connects TRBV11-2 to TRBJ2-7, with 7 positions matching TRBD1. The CDR3 runs 12 residues. The V gene end was trimmed by 8 bases and the J gene end by 13 bases; junction bases not matched to a gene: 14. Germline assignment: CDR1 SGHAT and CDR2 FQNNGV.

The chain links TRBV4-2 to TRBJ2-1; 11 bases fit TRBD1. The CDR3 covers 17 residues. J lost 6 bases, V lost 1 base, and 8 bases had no gene match. Germline CDR1 and CDR2: LGHNA and YNFKEQ. Here the CDR3 reads CASSQVGPGQGGNEQFF. Here the CDR3 DNA reads TGTGCCAGCAGCCAAGTCGGACCGGGACAGGGGGGCAATGAGCAGTTCTTC.

The V and J genes are TRBV30 and TRBJ1-4, with a tentative D call TRBD1 (5 bases). Germline values: CDR1 GTSNPN, CDR2 SVGIG (reference sequence). The CDR3 spans 16 residues. V was clipped by 2 bases and J by 3 bases, with 16 bases between them. For the CDR3, the DNA is TGTGCCTGGAGTCCTCCGGGGGGGAGGGCTAATGAAAAACTGTTTTTT. Translation: CAWSPPGGRANEKLFF.

In its sample, this clone was seen a few times. The chain's CDR3 is CSVRKQLAGGRYTQYF. CDR3 nucleotide sequence: TGCAGCGTAAGAAAGCAACTAGCGGGAGGAAGGTATACGCAGTATTTT. The chain links TRBV29-1 to TRBJ2-3; 12 positions match TRBD2. The CDR3 loop spans 16 amino acids. CDR1 and CDR2 (germline): SQVTM, ANQGSEA. J gave up 7 bases and V 6 bases, and 14 bases lay outside the gene matches.

The CDR3 DNA reads as TGTGCCAGCAGTTCCCCGGGACAGGGGGACTATGAGCAGTTCTTC. It codes for CASSSPGQGDYEQFF. This sequence joins TRBV6-5 and TRBJ2-1, with 11 positions matching TRBD1. Germline assignment: CDR1 MNHEY and CDR2 SVGAGI. CDR3 length: 15 amino acids. After removal of 4 bases from V and 8 bases from J, the junction contained 7 bases not matched to a gene.

This chain links TRBV28 with TRBJ1-2, with D possibly TRBD1 on 5 matching bases. The CDR3 sequence is 14 residues long. V was shortened by 5 bases and J by 8 bases, with 18 bases between the two germline ends. Germline V lookup: CDR1 MDHEN, CDR2 SYDVKM. CDR3: CASSPGGPGGGYTF. The CDR3 DNA is TGTGCCAGCAGTCCCGGGGGACCAGGCGGCGGCTACACCTTC.

This clone turned up a few times. CDR3 protein: CASSFSGEGGQPQHF. In DNA, the CDR3 is TGTGCCAGCAGTTTCTCAGGAGAGGGCGGACAGCCCCAGCATTTT. The chain combines TRBV6-5 with TRBJ1-5, with unresolved D. In germline, CDR1 is MNHEY, CDR2 SVGAGI. The length of the CDR3 is 15 residues. Trimming shortened V by 4 bases and J by 7 bases, and 17 bases separated the two germline ends.